Listed below are T cell receptor beta chains from one sample, sequenced in a study of blood T cell repertoires in COVID-19. The assay was immunoSEQ multiplex PCR, and TCRdb's table has in-frame clones only and misses some. The sample has roughly 72,000 clones; 82% are singletons. Input material: peripheral blood. The receptor set was obtained from a woman older than 75 with acute or convalescent COVID-19. Both conserved end residues are part of each CDR3. A D gene is named only where the DNA matches it firmly. Rows give clone size only sometimes, using once, few, many, or a class for an expanded clone.

v_call: TRBV29-1
d_call: TRBD1
j_call: TRBJ2-3
clone_size: -
cdr3_aa: CSARPTGGPTDTQYF
cdr3_nt: TGCAGCGCCCGACCGACAGGGGGCCCGACAGATACGCAGTATTTT

v_call: TRBV11-2
d_call: TRBD1
j_call: TRBJ1-2
clone_size: -
cdr3_aa: CASSSRGQMSLYGYTF
cdr3_nt: TGTGCCAGCAGCTCCCGGGGACAGATGTCGCTCTATGGCTACACCTTC

v_call: TRBV28
d_call: -
j_call: TRBJ2-7
clone_size: -
cdr3_aa: CASSRERAGLSYEQYF
cdr3_nt: TGTGCCAGCAGTCGAGAGCGGGCGGGGCTCTCCTACGAGCAGTACTTC

v_call: TRBV11-3
d_call: -
j_call: TRBJ2-7
clone_size: -
cdr3_aa: CASSPRHGVGEQYF
cdr3_nt: TGTGCCAGCAGCCCGAGGCACGGGGTCGGCGAGCAGTACTTC

v_call: TRBV6-5
d_call: -
j_call: TRBJ1-5
clone_size: -
cdr3_aa: CASRKAGGHQPQHF
cdr3_nt: TGTGCCAGCAGGAAGGCCGGGGGGCATCAGCCCCAGCATTTT

v_call: TRBV7-9
d_call: -
j_call: TRBJ2-7
clone_size: -
cdr3_aa: CASSLIGEQYF
cdr3_nt: TGTGCCAGCAGCTTAATCGGCGAGCAGTACTTC

v_call: TRBV3-1/TRBV3-2
d_call: TRBD2
j_call: TRBJ2-7
clone_size: -
cdr3_aa: CASSRGLAGGVEQYF
cdr3_nt: TGTGCCAGCAGCCGGGGACTAGCGGGAGGGGTCGAGCAGTACTTC

v_call: TRBV10-2
d_call: -
j_call: TRBJ2-7
clone_size: -
cdr3_aa: CASSEPTLGLSYEQYF
cdr3_nt: TGCGCCAGCAGTGAGCCGACACTTGGGCTGTCGTACGAGCAGTACTTC

v_call: TRBV25-1
d_call: -
j_call: TRBJ1-1
clone_size: -
cdr3_aa: CASNDRYTEAFF
cdr3_nt: TGTGCCAGCAACGACAGGTACACTGAAGCTTTCTTT

v_call: TRBV20-1
d_call: TRBD1
j_call: TRBJ1-4
clone_size: -
cdr3_aa: CSASLQGGGKLFF
cdr3_nt: TGCAGTGCTAGTTTGCAGGGGGGCGGAAAACTGTTTTTT

v_call: TRBV27
d_call: -
j_call: TRBJ1-2
clone_size: once
cdr3_aa: CASSSRTTPRYGYTF
cdr3_nt: TGTGCCAGCAGTTCCAGGACAACCCCCCGCTATGGCTACACCTTC

v_call: TRBV6-4
d_call: -
j_call: TRBJ2-2
clone_size: once
cdr3_aa: CASSATDTGELFF
cdr3_nt: TGTGCCAGCAGTGCCACGGACACCGGGGAGCTGTTTTTT

v_call: TRBV19
d_call: TRBD2
j_call: TRBJ2-1
clone_size: once
cdr3_aa: CASSIDSGSTYNEQFF
cdr3_nt: TGTGCCAGTAGTATAGATAGCGGGAGCACCTACAATGAGCAGTTCTTC

v_call: TRBV25-1
d_call: TRBD1
j_call: TRBJ2-7
clone_size: few
cdr3_aa: CASSAKDRDYEQYF
cdr3_nt: TGTGCCAGCAGTGCAAAGGACAGGGACTACGAGCAGTACTTC

v_call: TRBV5-6
d_call: -
j_call: TRBJ1-2
clone_size: once
cdr3_aa: CASSPSGANYGYTF
cdr3_nt: TGTGCCAGCAGCCCCAGCGGCGCTAACTATGGCTACACCTTC

v_call: TRBV7-9
d_call: TRBD2
j_call: TRBJ2-3
clone_size: -
cdr3_aa: CASDPRGGKDTQYF
cdr3_nt: TGTGCCAGCGACCCTCGGGGAGGGAAAGATACGCAGTATTTT

v_call: TRBV9
d_call: TRBD2
j_call: TRBJ2-3
clone_size: -
cdr3_aa: CASSVASGTTDTQYF
cdr3_nt: TGTGCCAGCAGCGTAGCTAGCGGGACCACAGATACGCAGTATTTT

v_call: TRBV9
d_call: TRBD2
j_call: TRBJ2-1
clone_size: -
cdr3_aa: CASSGGLAAFYNEQFF
cdr3_nt: TGTGCCAGCAGCGGGGGACTAGCGGCTTTCTACAATGAGCAGTTCTTC